This TCR beta chain is drawn from a study of post-analysis software for immune sequencing data. General study results and limits: The study found TRBV5-6, TRBV5-1 and TRBV20-1 among roughly 5 TRBV segments more frequent in patients than controls. With F measure, samples from one preparation batch clustered together strongly.

As to this clonotype: As yet, its antigen is unknown.

The CDR3 consists of 12 residues. V was pared by 2 bases and J by 9 bases, with 9 bases between. Germline values: CDR1 SGDLS, CDR2 YYNGEE. Unique molecular identifiers featured in each of the TCR beta cDNA libraries. TCRdb reprocessed the PCR reads with MiXCR, giving one entry per CDR3 protein. The sample yields fewer than 600,000 distinct CDR3 sequences, approximately 46% seen once. This clonotype was sampled from a girl aged 10 to 17 with multiple sclerosis. The V gene is TRBV9, the J gene TRBJ2-1, with D perhaps TRBD2 (7 bases). The sample was blood. CDR3 protein: CASSVGGPEQFF. Written as DNA, the CDR3 is TGTGCCAGCAGCGTGGGGGGGCCTGAGCAGTTCTTC.